Listed below are T cell receptor beta chains from one sample, sequenced in a study of T cell responses to AZD1222 COVID-19 vaccine. Clones were sequenced by immunoSEQ multiplex PCR, and TCRdb holds only the in-frame ones, with some missing. This table holds roughly 150,000 clones, around 93% found once. The sequencing here drew on peripheral blood, taken 28 days after the second AZD1222 dose. These receptor sequences come from an adult who received the AZD1222 COVID-19 vaccine. CDR3s include the opening cysteine and the closing phenylalanine or tryptophan. The order of the fields is CDR3 DNA, CDR3 protein, clone size, D gene, V gene, CDR3 length, J gene. A D gene is named only where the DNA matches it firmly. Size is stated for part of the rows, as once, few or many counts, or as a class when the clone is expanded.

CDR3nt: TGTGCCAGCAGCTCCGGGACGGTGAATGAAAAACTGTTTTTT; CDR3aa: CASSSGTVNEKLFF; abundance: NA; d_gene: NA; v_gene: TRBV6-5; len: 14; j_gene: TRBJ1-4
CDR3nt: TGTGCCAGCAGCGGACCGGCCACAATCTCTGGGGCCAACGTCCTGACTTTC; CDR3aa: CASSGPATISGANVLTF; abundance: NA; d_gene: NA; v_gene: TRBV9; len: 17; j_gene: TRBJ2-6
CDR3nt: TGTGCCAGCAGCTTTTCGAATGAGCAGTTCTTC; CDR3aa: CASSFSNEQFF; abundance: NA; d_gene: NA; v_gene: TRBV7-9; len: 11; j_gene: TRBJ2-1
CDR3nt: TGTGCCACCCAACCCACTGGGGGGGGGAAGTACGAGCAGTACTTC; CDR3aa: CATQPTGGGKYEQYF; abundance: NA; d_gene: TRBD2; v_gene: TRBV2; len: 15; j_gene: TRBJ2-7
CDR3nt: TGTGCCAGCAGCTCAAGCAGCGGGATGAACACTGAAGCTTTCTTT; CDR3aa: CASSSSSGMNTEAFF; abundance: once; d_gene: NA; v_gene: TRBV7-8; len: 15; j_gene: TRBJ1-1
CDR3nt: TGCAGCGTTGAATCGACGCAGGGTGAGCCCCAGCATTTT; CDR3aa: CSVESTQGEPQHF; abundance: NA; d_gene: NA; v_gene: TRBV29-1; len: 13; j_gene: TRBJ1-5
CDR3nt: TGTGCCAGCAGTTACTTCAGCAATCCTCAGAGCTTTTATGGCTACACCTTC; CDR3aa: CASSYFSNPQSFYGYTF; abundance: NA; d_gene: NA; v_gene: TRBV6-2/TRBV6-3; len: 17; j_gene: TRBJ1-2
CDR3nt: TGTGCCAGCTCACCAGGGGCCGTCAATCAGCCCCAGCATTTT; CDR3aa: CASSPGAVNQPQHF; abundance: NA; d_gene: NA; v_gene: TRBV18; len: 14; j_gene: TRBJ1-5
CDR3nt: TGTGCCAGCAGCTTAATGGCGACAGGGGTCAATCAGCCCCAGCATTTT; CDR3aa: CASSLMATGVNQPQHF; abundance: NA; d_gene: TRBD1; v_gene: TRBV7-2; len: 16; j_gene: TRBJ1-5
CDR3nt: TGTGCCAGCAGCCAAGATCCGGGGACAGGAGTCTACGAGCAGTACTTC; CDR3aa: CASSQDPGTGVYEQYF; abundance: NA; d_gene: TRBD1; v_gene: TRBV14; len: 16; j_gene: TRBJ2-7
CDR3nt: TGTGCCAGCAGCCCTTTTAGAGAAAAACTGTTTTTT; CDR3aa: CASSPFREKLFF; abundance: NA; d_gene: NA; v_gene: TRBV3-1/TRBV3-2; len: 12; j_gene: TRBJ1-4
CDR3nt: TGTGCCAGCAGCTTACGGAGGGGGGGCACCGGGGAGCTGTTTTTT; CDR3aa: CASSLRRGGTGELFF; abundance: NA; d_gene: NA; v_gene: TRBV7-9; len: 15; j_gene: TRBJ2-2
CDR3nt: TGTGCCAGCAGTTGGGGATACGAGCAGTACTTC; CDR3aa: CASSWGYEQYF; abundance: NA; d_gene: NA; v_gene: TRBV19; len: 11; j_gene: TRBJ2-7
CDR3nt: TGTGCCAGTAAGAGGGACCTCGATGAGCAGTTCTTC; CDR3aa: CASKRDLDEQFF; abundance: NA; d_gene: NA; v_gene: TRBV19; len: 12; j_gene: TRBJ2-1
CDR3nt: TGTGCCAGTAGTATTACGGGGGCGACTTGGTCGGACACTGAAGCTTTCTTT; CDR3aa: CASSITGATWSDTEAFF; abundance: NA; d_gene: NA; v_gene: TRBV19; len: 17; j_gene: TRBJ1-1
CDR3nt: TGTGCCAGCAGCCAACTTGCAGGTCGGAGTCCGGGAATCCCCCCAGATACGCAGTATTTT; CDR3aa: CASSQLAGRSPGIPPDTQYF; abundance: NA; d_gene: NA; v_gene: TRBV3-1/TRBV3-2; len: 20; j_gene: TRBJ2-3
CDR3nt: TGTGCCAGCAGCCAAGGAGAGGGGGTCGGCTACACCTTC; CDR3aa: CASSQGEGVGYTF; abundance: NA; d_gene: NA; v_gene: TRBV3-1/TRBV3-2; len: 13; j_gene: TRBJ1-2
CDR3nt: TGTGCCAGCAGTTTATCGGGGGGGGGTAAGACTGAAGCTTTCTTT; CDR3aa: CASSLSGGGKTEAFF; abundance: few; d_gene: NA; v_gene: TRBV27; len: 15; j_gene: TRBJ1-1
CDR3nt: TGTGCCACCGTCCCGGGACAGGGCTACGAGCAGTACTTC; CDR3aa: CATVPGQGYEQYF; abundance: NA; d_gene: TRBD1; v_gene: TRBV10-3; len: 13; j_gene: TRBJ2-7
CDR3nt: TGTGCCAGCAGCGGGGAAGCGAACACCGGGGAGCTGTTTTTT; CDR3aa: CASSGEANTGELFF; abundance: NA; d_gene: NA; v_gene: TRBV9; len: 14; j_gene: TRBJ2-2
CDR3nt: TGTGCCAGCAGCGTAGCTACTAGCACAGATACGCAGTATTTT; CDR3aa: CASSVATSTDTQYF; abundance: NA; d_gene: NA; v_gene: TRBV9; len: 14; j_gene: TRBJ2-3
CDR3nt: TGTGCCAGCAGCCAAGATCCTAGCGGGGGGGCTCCCGGGGAGCTGTTTTTT; CDR3aa: CASSQDPSGGAPGELFF; abundance: NA; d_gene: TRBD2; v_gene: TRBV4-2; len: 17; j_gene: TRBJ2-2
CDR3nt: TGTGCCAGCAGCCAGGGCGGGGGGAGCTCCTACGAGCAGTACTTC; CDR3aa: CASSQGGGSSYEQYF; abundance: NA; d_gene: TRBD2; v_gene: TRBV4-2; len: 15; j_gene: TRBJ2-7
CDR3nt: TGCGCCAGCAGCCAGGCAGGGGAAGCTGATCAGCCCCAGCATTTT; CDR3aa: CASSQAGEADQPQHF; abundance: NA; d_gene: NA; v_gene: TRBV4-1; len: 15; j_gene: TRBJ1-5
CDR3nt: TGCGCCAGCAGTGCGGGACAGGGAACCGGGTTCAATCAGCCCCAGCATTTT; CDR3aa: CASSAGQGTGFNQPQHF; abundance: NA; d_gene: TRBD1; v_gene: TRBV10-2; len: 17; j_gene: TRBJ1-5
CDR3nt: TGTGCCAGCAGCGTCTCCGGAAACACTGAAGCTTTCTTT; CDR3aa: CASSVSGNTEAFF; abundance: NA; d_gene: NA; v_gene: TRBV9; len: 13; j_gene: TRBJ1-1
CDR3nt: TGTGCCAGCAGCGGCTGGGGACAGAGAACCTATGGCTACACCTTC; CDR3aa: CASSGWGQRTYGYTF; abundance: once; d_gene: TRBD1; v_gene: TRBV9; len: 15; j_gene: TRBJ1-2
CDR3nt: TGTGCCAGCAGCCAAGACCTCAGGGATTCGGAAAAACTGTTTTTT; CDR3aa: CASSQDLRDSEKLFF; abundance: once; d_gene: NA; v_gene: TRBV3-1/TRBV3-2; len: 15; j_gene: TRBJ1-4
CDR3nt: TGTGCCAGCAGTTACGGAGGGGGAAAGGGATCACCCCTCCACTTT; CDR3aa: CASSYGGGKGSPLHF; abundance: NA; d_gene: NA; v_gene: TRBV6-5; len: 15; j_gene: TRBJ1-6
CDR3nt: TGTGCCAGCAGCCCTCGTTTTTGGGACAGGGACCAGAACACTGAAGCTTTCTTT; CDR3aa: CASSPRFWDRDQNTEAFF; abundance: NA; d_gene: TRBD1; v_gene: TRBV6-2/TRBV6-3; len: 18; j_gene: TRBJ1-1
CDR3nt: TGTGCCACCAGTGACCCACAGGGTGTTGGGTATGGCTACACCTTC; CDR3aa: CATSDPQGVGYGYTF; abundance: NA; d_gene: NA; v_gene: TRBV24-1; len: 15; j_gene: TRBJ1-2
CDR3nt: TGTGCCAGTAGGCCTGGACAGGGGGTCCAAGGCTACACCTTC; CDR3aa: CASRPGQGVQGYTF; abundance: NA; d_gene: TRBD1; v_gene: TRBV19; len: 14; j_gene: TRBJ1-2
CDR3nt: TGCGCCAGCAATCCTACAGGTGATTCCTACAATGAGCAGTTCTTC; CDR3aa: CASNPTGDSYNEQFF; abundance: NA; d_gene: NA; v_gene: TRBV5-1; len: 15; j_gene: TRBJ2-1
CDR3nt: TGCGCCAGCAGCGTGGGACAGGGGACAGATACGCAGTATTTT; CDR3aa: CASSVGQGTDTQYF; abundance: NA; d_gene: TRBD1; v_gene: TRBV4-3; len: 14; j_gene: TRBJ2-3
CDR3nt: TGTGCCAGCAGCCAGGGAGGAACGGACACCTTC; CDR3aa: CASSQGGTDTF; abundance: NA; d_gene: NA; v_gene: TRBV14; len: 11; j_gene: TRBJ1-2
CDR3nt: TGTGCCTGGCAGACAGGGGGAAATCAGCCCCAGCATTTT; CDR3aa: CAWQTGGNQPQHF; abundance: once; d_gene: TRBD1; v_gene: TRBV30; len: 13; j_gene: TRBJ1-5
CDR3nt: TGTGCCAGCAGGCGCGCCTCTAGCGGGCCGCTCAAGTATTTT; CDR3aa: CASRRASSGPLKYF; abundance: NA; d_gene: TRBD2; v_gene: TRBV3-1/TRBV3-2; len: 14; j_gene: TRBJ2-3
CDR3nt: TGTGCCAGTATCCGGTCCGGGGCAGGGTACAATGAGCAGTTCTTC; CDR3aa: CASIRSGAGYNEQFF; abundance: NA; d_gene: NA; v_gene: TRBV19; len: 15; j_gene: TRBJ2-1
CDR3nt: TGCAGTGCCAACATCCGACAGGAAGCTTTCTTT; CDR3aa: CSANIRQEAFF; abundance: NA; d_gene: NA; v_gene: TRBV20-1; len: 11; j_gene: TRBJ1-1
CDR3nt: TGTGCCATAGCTCCGGGGGTAAATCAGCCCCAGCATTTT; CDR3aa: CAIAPGVNQPQHF; abundance: NA; d_gene: NA; v_gene: TRBV10-3; len: 13; j_gene: TRBJ1-5
CDR3nt: TGTGCCTGGAGGTCCGGGGGCCAGCAGTTCTTC; CDR3aa: CAWRSGGQQFF; abundance: NA; d_gene: NA; v_gene: TRBV30; len: 11; j_gene: TRBJ2-1
CDR3nt: TGTGCCAGCAGCTTAGCGGGTGGTTATGACGAGCAGTACTTC; CDR3aa: CASSLAGGYDEQYF; abundance: NA; d_gene: NA; v_gene: TRBV7-3; len: 14; j_gene: TRBJ2-7
CDR3nt: TGTGCCAGCAGCCATACAGGGCTGGCCTACGAGCAGTACTTC; CDR3aa: CASSHTGLAYEQYF; abundance: few; d_gene: NA; v_gene: TRBV7-9; len: 14; j_gene: TRBJ2-7
CDR3nt: TGCGCCAGCAGCACCACCCTCGGTTCCCCCTATGGCTACACCTTC; CDR3aa: CASSTTLGSPYGYTF; abundance: few; d_gene: NA; v_gene: TRBV5-1; len: 15; j_gene: TRBJ1-2
CDR3nt: TGTGCCAGCAGCTGGGGACAGGGTTACGAGCAGTACTTC; CDR3aa: CASSWGQGYEQYF; abundance: once; d_gene: TRBD1; v_gene: TRBV5-4; len: 13; j_gene: TRBJ2-7
CDR3nt: TGTGCCAGCAGTCTCCAGACAGGGGGCGAGCAGTACTTC; CDR3aa: CASSLQTGGEQYF; abundance: NA; d_gene: TRBD1; v_gene: TRBV27; len: 13; j_gene: TRBJ2-7
CDR3nt: TGTGCCAGTCAAGGGACAGGGAGACGCACTGAAGCTTTCTTT; CDR3aa: CASQGTGRRTEAFF; abundance: NA; d_gene: TRBD1; v_gene: TRBV2; len: 14; j_gene: TRBJ1-1
CDR3nt: TGTGCCAGCAGCTTAGTGGTGTCGGGACTAGCGTTCCGGCAGTACTTC; CDR3aa: CASSLVVSGLAFRQYF; abundance: NA; d_gene: TRBD2; v_gene: TRBV11-2; len: 16; j_gene: TRBJ2-7
CDR3nt: TGTGCCAGCAGCGTAGAGTGGGGGCCTGTCAATGAGCAGTTCTTC; CDR3aa: CASSVEWGPVNEQFF; abundance: NA; d_gene: NA; v_gene: TRBV9; len: 15; j_gene: TRBJ2-1
CDR3nt: TGTGCCAGCAGCGTAGGGGGGGGCACCGGGGAGCTGTTTTTT; CDR3aa: CASSVGGGTGELFF; abundance: once; d_gene: TRBD2; v_gene: TRBV9; len: 14; j_gene: TRBJ2-2
CDR3nt: TGTGCCATCAGTCCGGGACAGGGAGGATGGACTGAAGCTTTCTTT; CDR3aa: CAISPGQGGWTEAFF; abundance: NA; d_gene: TRBD1; v_gene: TRBV10-3; len: 15; j_gene: TRBJ1-1
CDR3nt: TGTGCCAGCAGCGGAAGATACAATGAGCAGTTCTTC; CDR3aa: CASSGRYNEQFF; abundance: NA; d_gene: NA; v_gene: TRBV9; len: 12; j_gene: TRBJ2-1
CDR3nt: TGTGCCAGCAGTACCGGGACAGGGGACTACGAGCAGTACTTC; CDR3aa: CASSTGTGDYEQYF; abundance: NA; d_gene: TRBD1; v_gene: TRBV6-5; len: 14; j_gene: TRBJ2-7
CDR3nt: TGCAGCGTTGAGCTGTGGGGGGAGCTGTTTTTT; CDR3aa: CSVELWGELFF; abundance: NA; d_gene: NA; v_gene: TRBV29-1; len: 11; j_gene: TRBJ2-2
CDR3nt: TGTGCCAGTAGTAACACCGGGACAAGTAATCAGCCCCAGCATTTT; CDR3aa: CASSNTGTSNQPQHF; abundance: NA; d_gene: NA; v_gene: TRBV19; len: 15; j_gene: TRBJ1-5
CDR3nt: TGTGCCAGCAGCTTAAACTACGGGATTCACAATGAGCAGTTCTTC; CDR3aa: CASSLNYGIHNEQFF; abundance: NA; d_gene: NA; v_gene: TRBV11-3; len: 15; j_gene: TRBJ2-1
CDR3nt: TGTGCCAGCAGCTTAAATCCCGATGCGGGCGTTTATGAAGCTTTCTTT; CDR3aa: CASSLNPDAGVYEAFF; abundance: once; d_gene: NA; v_gene: TRBV7-6; len: 16; j_gene: TRBJ1-1